This paragraph covers one T cell receptor beta chain sequence. These data come from a study of blood T cell repertoires in COVID-19. Overall study: Whether acute or convalescent, the COVID-19 samples came from the United States, Italy and Spain.

In the original processing: Estimation of nucleated cell counts was performed using reference gene primer amplification. The table came from immunoSEQ multiplex PCR; TCRdb's copy has only in-frame clones and leaves some out. The V and J calls and clone size come from that table; D and trimming were worked out from the DNA. The sample has under 130,000 clones; roughly 85% are singletons. Specimen: peripheral blood. The sequence came from a man aged 45 to 65 in a cohort sampled during active COVID-19.

The CDR3 spells CASSPGLYPNEQFF. The CDR3 nucleotides are TGTGCCAGCAGTCCGGGACTTTACCCCAATGAGCAGTTCTTC. The chain employs TRBV27 and TRBJ2-1, with D tentatively TRBD2 (6 bases). Germline V CDR1 and CDR2: MNHEY, SMNVEV (reference sequence). The CDR3 covers 14 residues. V was pared by 5 bases and J by 6 bases, with 14 bases between.